Given below is one T cell receptor (beta chain) in context. Germline V gene data show CDR1 as LGHNA and CDR2 as YSLEER. CDR3 length: 16 residues. Trimming removed 2 bases at V and 5 bases at J, with 18 bases between. The data stem from a study of CD8+ T cells in alopecia areata. Treatment reported: oral pan-JAK inhibitor, 5-10 mg twice daily. cDNA serving as the sequencing template came from extracted, reverse transcribed RNA. The method was immunoSEQ multiplex PCR; TCRdb's version includes in-frame clones alone and lacks a portion of them. The sample carries 150,000 to 200,000 clones, roughly 60% recorded once.

The sample here was CD4+ T cells sorted from blood, taken at week 24, from a patient treated with tofacitinib. This TCR was recovered from a human donor with alopecia areata. The chain is built from TRBV4-3 and TRBJ2-5; D is perhaps TRBD1 or TRBD2 (5 bases each). CDR3: CASSQRGDPRPETQYF. CDR3 bases: TGCGCCAGCAGCCAACGTGGGGACCCACGCCCGGAGACCCAGTACTTC.